This T cell receptor beta chain originates from a study of shared clonotypes between healthy human individuals. The study's findings and limits: Genetic and exposure-history diversity was limited by the small donor number. Sampling covered blood only; tissue repertoires likely differ.

Unmatched junction bases numbered 3, after V lost 4 bases and J lost 8 bases. Germline CDR1 reads SGDLS; CDR2 reads YYNGEE. The length of the CDR3 is 12 residues. Using immunoSEQ multiplex PCR, the repertoire was profiled, and TCRdb retains in-frame clones only, with some absent. The data hold nearly 2 million clones, with about 95% observed a single time. A word on this clone: What it binds is unknown.

Cells designated naive CD8 were CD45RO-negative and were positively selected for CCR7, with terminally differentiated effector memory CD45RA+ cells excluded. The clonotype comes from a man younger than 30 in good health. The gene calls are TRBV9 and TRBJ2-1, with 7 bases lining up with TRBD1. The specimen was naive CD8+ T cells sorted from blood. The CDR3 DNA is TGTGCCAGCAGCACAGGGGATGATGAGCAGTTCTTC. Translated, it gives CASSTGDDEQFF.